This T cell receptor (beta chain) was recorded in a study of early T cells in non-severe SARS-CoV-2 infection. Study overall: Unsorted whole blood bulk RNA was sequenced, with unpaired chains.

The protocol attached unique molecular identifiers to individual cDNA molecules. TCRdb itself ran the 5' RACE reads through MiXCR, one entry per CDR3 protein. The sample lists roughly 28,000 distinct CDR3 sequences; 5% to 5.5% were seen once. This clonotype was seen only a few times. CDR1 and CDR2 from the germline V gene are SGHRS and YFSETQ. V lost 3 bases and J 4 bases, leaving 16 bases between the germline ends. CDR3 length: 15 amino acids. Sample: whole blood. The origin of this receptor is an adult who was a healthcare worker with PCR-confirmed SARS-CoV-2 infection or an uninfected control (not recorded which). The genes are TRBV5-1 and TRBJ2-5; perhaps TRBD1 as D (5 bases). As DNA, the CDR3 is TGCGCCAGCAGCTCCCAGGGTACGGTTCGAGAGACCCAGTACTTC. This sequence encodes CASSSQGTVRETQYF.